The entry that follows covers one T cell receptor (beta chain) sequence. The sample belongs to a study of blood T cell repertoires in COVID-19. Study details: PBMCs, B-cell-depleted T cells, or T cells were the source of the cDNA or gDNA that made up the material.

The method was immunoSEQ multiplex PCR; TCRdb's version includes in-frame clones alone and lacks a portion of them. The table shows a few hundred thousand clones, with 75% to 90% occurring only once. Seattle cases were enrolled at active infection and followed longitudinally. The CDR3 loop spans 17 amino acids. The ends were cut back, 0 bases at V and 0 bases at J, with 12 bases in the middle. Per germline, CDR1 SGHVS and CDR2 FQNEAQ. Sample: peripheral blood. The sequence was obtained from a woman between 45 and 60 years old with COVID-19, enrolled during active disease. The chain combines TRBV7-8 with TRBJ1-3, with D unresolved. In DNA form, the CDR3 reads TGTGCCAGCAGCTTAGCGGAGGGTCTCATCTCTGGAAACACCATATATTTT. This sequence encodes CASSLAEGLISGNTIYF.